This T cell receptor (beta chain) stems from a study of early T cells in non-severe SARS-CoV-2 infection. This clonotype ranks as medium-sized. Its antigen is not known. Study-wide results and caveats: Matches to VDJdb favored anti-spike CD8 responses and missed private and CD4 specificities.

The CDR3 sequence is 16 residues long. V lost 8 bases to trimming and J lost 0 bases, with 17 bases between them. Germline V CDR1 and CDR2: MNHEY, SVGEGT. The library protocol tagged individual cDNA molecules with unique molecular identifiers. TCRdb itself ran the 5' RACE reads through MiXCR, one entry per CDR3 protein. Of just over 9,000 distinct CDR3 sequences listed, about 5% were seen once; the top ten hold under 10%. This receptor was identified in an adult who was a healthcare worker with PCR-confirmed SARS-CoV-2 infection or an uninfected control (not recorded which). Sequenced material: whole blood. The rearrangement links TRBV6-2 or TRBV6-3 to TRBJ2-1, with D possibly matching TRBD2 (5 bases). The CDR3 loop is CASGSPSGSSYNEQFF. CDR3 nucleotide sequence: TGTGCCAGCGGGTCTCCAAGCGGAAGCTCCTACAATGAGCAGTTCTTC.